Listed below are T cell receptor beta chains from one sample, sequenced in a study of tumor-infiltrating lymphocytes in primary liver carcinoma. TCRdb re-called the multiplex PCR reads with MiXCR, one entry per CDR3 protein. Of approximately 30,000 distinct CDR3 sequences in the sample, roughly four fifths are singletons; the top ten hold roughly a third. The sample was liver tumor tissue from sampling region 5. The receptors were gathered from a middle-aged man with primary liver carcinoma and hepatitis B virus infection. CDR3s include the opening cysteine and the closing phenylalanine or tryptophan. A D gene is named only where the DNA matches it firmly. Size tells how often a clone was seen (once, few, many) or the class of an expanded clone, and some rows leave it out.

d_gene: NA
abundance: NA
v_gene: TRBV4-1
j_gene: TRBJ1-4
CDR3aa: CTSSQNRQAGIGTNEKLFF
CDR3nt: TGCACCAGCAGCCAGAATAGGCAGGCTGGTATCGGAACTAATGAAAAACTGTTTTTT

d_gene: NA
abundance: many
v_gene: TRBV19
j_gene: TRBJ2-1
CDR3aa: CASCPGDPLYNEQFF
CDR3nt: TGTGCCAGTTGTCCGGGAGATCCCCTCTACAATGAGCAGTTCTTC

d_gene: NA
abundance: NA
v_gene: TRBV11-2
j_gene: TRBJ2-1
CDR3aa: CASSLSWVAFFENEHFF
CDR3nt: TGTGCCAGCAGCTTAAGTTGGGTAGCCTTCTTTGAGAATGAGCACTTCTTT

d_gene: NA
abundance: NA
v_gene: TRBV9
j_gene: TRBJ2-1
CDR3aa: CASSVQSGIGKQFF
CDR3nt: TGTGCCAGCAGCGTCCAGTCGGGTATAGGTAAGCAGTTCTTC

d_gene: NA
abundance: once
v_gene: TRBV5-4
j_gene: TRBJ2-5
CDR3aa: CVSSGQQAVGTQYF
CDR3nt: TGTGTCAGCAGCGGGCAACAAGCGGTAGGGACCCAGTACTTC

d_gene: NA
abundance: NA
v_gene: TRBV11-3
j_gene: TRBJ2-2
CDR3aa: CARWRLKRITGELFF
CDR3nt: TGTGCCAGATGGCGCCTTAAACGCATCACCGGGGAGCTGTTTTTT

d_gene: NA
abundance: NA
v_gene: TRBV7-9
j_gene: TRBJ1-2
CDR3aa: CAISPKGRLSQYGYTF
CDR3nt: TGTGCCATCAGCCCCAAGGGCAGACTGTCCCAGTATGGCTACACCTTC

d_gene: TRBD2
abundance: once
v_gene: TRBV4-2
j_gene: TRBJ2-3
CDR3aa: CVSSQVAFPAGATDTQYF
CDR3nt: TGTGTCAGCAGCCAAGTGGCGTTTCCAGCGGGAGCGACAGATACGCAGTATTTT

d_gene: NA
abundance: NA
v_gene: TRBV5-5
j_gene: TRBJ2-2
CDR3aa: CTSSLTVTGELFF
CDR3nt: TGTACCAGCAGCTTGACAGTCACAGGGGAGCTGTTTTTT

d_gene: NA
abundance: NA
v_gene: TRBV29-1
j_gene: TRBJ2-5
CDR3aa: CSVDDNQGTQYF
CDR3nt: TGCAGCGTCGACGACAACCAAGGGACTCAGTACTTC

d_gene: TRBD2
abundance: NA
v_gene: TRBV11-2
j_gene: TRBJ2-3
CDR3aa: CASSPRDGGTDTQYF
CDR3nt: TGTGCCAGCAGTCCTCGGGACGGGGGGACAGATACGCAGTATTTT

d_gene: NA
abundance: few
v_gene: TRBV11-2
j_gene: TRBJ2-4
CDR3aa: CASSQGGVGDIQYF
CDR3nt: TGTGCCAGCAGCCAAGGAGGTGTGGGGGACATTCAGTACTTC

d_gene: TRBD2
abundance: many
v_gene: TRBV13
j_gene: TRBJ2-7
CDR3aa: CASSLYASGTEWEQYF
CDR3nt: TGTGCCAGCAGCTTATATGCTAGCGGGACTGAATGGGAGCAGTACTTC

d_gene: NA
abundance: NA
v_gene: TRBV6-1
j_gene: TRBJ2-7
CDR3aa: CASSQFGWWQGPYEQYF
CDR3nt: TGTGCCAGCAGTCAATTCGGCTGGTGGCAGGGTCCCTACGAGCAGTACTTC

d_gene: NA
abundance: NA
v_gene: TRBV4-3
j_gene: TRBJ2-7
CDR3aa: CASSQDRAPPYEQYF
CDR3nt: TGCGCCAGCAGCCAAGATCGGGCTCCCCCCTACGAGCAGTACTTC

d_gene: NA
abundance: NA
v_gene: TRBV4-1
j_gene: TRBJ2-1
CDR3aa: CASSQENIYDEQLF
CDR3nt: TGCGCCAGCAGCCAAGAGAATATATACGATGAGCAGTTGTTC

d_gene: NA
abundance: NA
v_gene: TRBV5-5
j_gene: TRBJ2-7
CDR3aa: CASSLAGWSSYEEYF
CDR3nt: TGTGCCAGCAGCTTGGCAGGGTGGAGCTCCTACGAGGAGTACTTT

d_gene: NA
abundance: NA
v_gene: TRBV29-1
j_gene: TRBJ2-1
CDR3aa: CSVECDRIRSYNEQFF
CDR3nt: TGCAGCGTTGAATGTGACAGGATTAGATCTTACAATGAGCAGTTCTTC

d_gene: TRBD2
abundance: NA
v_gene: TRBV29-1
j_gene: TRBJ2-1
CDR3aa: CSVERLASNEQFF
CDR3nt: TGCAGCGTTGAAAGACTAGCTAGCAATGAGCAGTTCTTC

d_gene: TRBD2
abundance: NA
v_gene: TRBV29-1
j_gene: TRBJ2-1
CDR3aa: CSVVWLAGYSEQSF
CDR3nt: TGCAGCGTTGTGTGGCTAGCGGGCTACAGTGAGCAGTCCTTC

d_gene: NA
abundance: NA
v_gene: TRBV10-3
j_gene: TRBJ2-1
CDR3aa: CAISETRQEQFF
CDR3nt: TGTGCCATCAGTGAGACGCGACAAGAGCAGTTCTTC

d_gene: NA
abundance: many
v_gene: TRBV7-9
j_gene: TRBJ2-1
CDR3aa: CASSFRGGAYNEQFF
CDR3nt: TGTGCCAGCAGCTTCCGCGGAGGGGCCTACAATGAGCAGTTCTTC

d_gene: NA
abundance: NA
v_gene: TRBV6-5
j_gene: TRBJ2-1
CDR3aa: CASSYGHNFNNEQFF
CDR3nt: TGTGCCAGCAGTTACGGACACAACTTTAACAATGAGCAGTTCTTC

d_gene: NA
abundance: few
v_gene: TRBV7-9
j_gene: TRBJ2-5
CDR3aa: CASSSIRGGNQETQYF
CDR3nt: TGTGCCAGCAGTTCCATCCGGGGAGGAAACCAAGAGACCCAGTACTTC

d_gene: NA
abundance: NA
v_gene: TRBV6-2/TRBV6-3
j_gene: TRBJ1-5
CDR3aa: CASSYSAAVQPQHF
CDR3nt: TGTGCCAGCAGTTACTCGGCAGCAGTGCAACCCCAGCATTTT

d_gene: TRBD2
abundance: medium-sized
v_gene: TRBV29-1
j_gene: TRBJ2-3
CDR3aa: CSVDYGRAGDTQYF
CDR3nt: TGCAGCGTTGATTACGGGAGGGCCGGAGATACGCAGTATTTT

d_gene: NA
abundance: many
v_gene: TRBV28
j_gene: TRBJ1-2
CDR3aa: CASSSPEQSRNYGYTF
CDR3nt: TGTGCCAGCAGTTCGCCGGAACAGAGCAGAAACTATGGCTACACCTTC

d_gene: TRBD2
abundance: medium-sized
v_gene: TRBV29-1
j_gene: TRBJ2-5
CDR3aa: CSVERLASGRVGETQYF
CDR3nt: TGCAGCGTTGAACGGTTGGCTAGCGGGAGGGTAGGAGAGACCCAGTACTTC

d_gene: NA
abundance: NA
v_gene: TRBV10-3
j_gene: TRBJ1-2
CDR3aa: CVISESQEQGGGYTF
CDR3nt: TGTGTCATCAGTGAGTCTCAGGAACAGGGAGGGGGCTACACCTTC

d_gene: NA
abundance: many
v_gene: TRBV4-1
j_gene: TRBJ1-5
CDR3aa: CASSQDPNPYSNQPQHF
CDR3nt: TGCGCCAGCAGCCAAGATCCGAACCCTTATAGCAATCAGCCCCAGCATTTT

d_gene: TRBD2
abundance: few
v_gene: TRBV5-4
j_gene: TRBJ2-3
CDR3aa: CAGSVQRLAGGMTSTDTQYF
CDR3nt: TGTGCCGGCAGCGTTCAGCGACTAGCGGGAGGGATGACTAGTACAGATACGCAGTATTTT

d_gene: NA
abundance: NA
v_gene: TRBV12-3/TRBV12-4
j_gene: TRBJ2-7
CDR3aa: CASSDWGDYGQYF
CDR3nt: TGTGCCAGCAGTGACTGGGGAGACTACGGGCAGTACTTC

d_gene: TRBD1
abundance: NA
v_gene: TRBV7-9
j_gene: TRBJ2-1
CDR3aa: CASNARQGHNEQSF
CDR3nt: TGTGCCAGCAACGCGAGACAGGGCCACAATGAGCAGTCCTTC

d_gene: NA
abundance: NA
v_gene: TRBV10-3
j_gene: TRBJ2-7
CDR3aa: CVISGTGTASYEQYF
CDR3nt: TGTGTCATCAGCGGAACCGGGACCGCGTCCTACGAGCAGTACTTC

d_gene: NA
abundance: NA
v_gene: TRBV10-2
j_gene: TRBJ2-1
CDR3aa: CASSEGRLPNKQFF
CDR3nt: TGCGCCAGCAGTGAGGGCAGGTTACCCAATAAGCAGTTCTTC

d_gene: NA
abundance: few
v_gene: TRBV25-1
j_gene: TRBJ1-1
CDR3aa: CASMGPSNTEAFF
CDR3nt: TGTGCAAGCATGGGACCCTCGAACACTGAAGCTTTCTTT

d_gene: NA
abundance: NA
v_gene: TRBV13
j_gene: TRBJ2-4
CDR3aa: CASSLEEEANKSIQYF
CDR3nt: TGTGCCAGCAGCTTAGAGGAGGAGGCTAATAAGAGCATTCAGTACTTC

d_gene: TRBD1
abundance: NA
v_gene: TRBV29-1
j_gene: TRBJ2-7
CDR3aa: CSCQTGGDEQYF
CDR3nt: TGCAGCTGCCAGACAGGGGGCGACGAGCAGTATTTC

d_gene: NA
abundance: NA
v_gene: TRBV4-1
j_gene: TRBJ1-6
CDR3aa: CASSQATGQTSYNSPLHF
CDR3nt: TGCGCCAGCAGCCAAGCAACAGGACAGACCTCCTATAACTCACCCCTCCACTTT

d_gene: NA
abundance: NA
v_gene: TRBV4-2
j_gene: TRBJ2-7
CDR3aa: CASSQDRLVSAAQYF
CDR3nt: TGTGCCAGCAGCCAAGATAGACTAGTAAGTGCCGCGCAGTACTTC

d_gene: NA
abundance: many
v_gene: TRBV6-5
j_gene: TRBJ2-7
CDR3aa: CASSYSGRNSYEQYF
CDR3nt: TGTGCCAGCAGTTACTCCGGCAGAAACTCCTACGAGCAGTACTTC

d_gene: TRBD1
abundance: once
v_gene: TRBV11-2
j_gene: TRBJ2-7
CDR3aa: CDTGLDSGGEQYF
CDR3nt: TGTGACACCGGCTTAGATTCAGGGGGCGAGCAGTACTTC

d_gene: TRBD1
abundance: NA
v_gene: TRBV6-6
j_gene: TRBJ1-1
CDR3aa: CTSNWGTANTEAFF
CDR3nt: TGTACTAGCAATTGGGGGACAGCGAACACTGAAGCTTTCTTT

d_gene: NA
abundance: NA
v_gene: TRBV14
j_gene: TRBJ1-1
CDR3aa: CARSQDSRDGSEAFF
CDR3nt: TGTGCCAGAAGCCAAGATTCCCGGGACGGGTCGGAAGCTTTCTTT

d_gene: TRBD2
abundance: NA
v_gene: TRBV11-2
j_gene: TRBJ2-2
CDR3aa: CASSPCREVIGELFF
CDR3nt: TGTGCCAGCAGTCCTTGTCGGGAGGTAATCGGGGAACTGTTTTTT

d_gene: TRBD2
abundance: NA
v_gene: TRBV4-2
j_gene: TRBJ2-3
CDR3aa: CASSQGTSGDTQYF
CDR3nt: TGTGCCAGCAGCCAAGGGACTAGCGGAGATACGCAGTATTTC

d_gene: NA
abundance: NA
v_gene: TRBV6-6
j_gene: TRBJ2-1
CDR3aa: CASTAQTDERFF
CDR3nt: TGTGCCAGTACCGCGCAGACCGATGAGCGGTTCTTC

d_gene: NA
abundance: NA
v_gene: TRBV29-1
j_gene: TRBJ2-7
CDR3aa: CSATGEASYGQYF
CDR3nt: TGCAGCGCTACAGGGGAGGCCTCTTATGGGCAGTACTTC

d_gene: TRBD1
abundance: NA
v_gene: TRBV6-2/TRBV6-3
j_gene: TRBJ2-7
CDR3aa: CDSRGTGRGGQYF
CDR3nt: TGTGACAGCAGAGGGACAGGGCGTGGTGGCCAGTACTTC

d_gene: TRBD1
abundance: NA
v_gene: TRBV29-1
j_gene: TRBJ2-1
CDR3aa: CSARTGGDEHFF
CDR3nt: TGCAGTGCCCGGACAGGGGGTGATGAGCACTTCTTC

d_gene: NA
abundance: NA
v_gene: TRBV6-2/TRBV6-3
j_gene: TRBJ2-5
CDR3aa: CASSPSTEQGTQYF
CDR3nt: TGTGCCAGTAGTCCCTCGACCGAGCAGGGGACCCAGTACTTC

d_gene: NA
abundance: NA
v_gene: TRBV7-9
j_gene: TRBJ2-7
CDR3aa: CASTDATGHFYEQSF
CDR3nt: TGTGCCAGCACCGACGCGACGGGGCATTTCTACGAGCAGTCATTC

d_gene: TRBD1
abundance: many
v_gene: TRBV10-1
j_gene: TRBJ2-7
CDR3aa: CAIPQGQGLYEQYF
CDR3nt: TGCGCCATCCCACAAGGACAGGGGTTGTACGAGCAGTACTTC